The rows below give T cell receptor beta chains drawn from one sample of a study of cytomegalovirus exposure and HLA in healthy donors. Method: immunoSEQ multiplex PCR; TCRdb's copy keeps in-frame clones and lacks some. The sample holds approximately 79,000 clones. The sequencing input was PBMCs. These receptors were taken from a boy aged 5-17 years in good health and CMV-seronegative. CDR3s include the opening cysteine and the closing phenylalanine or tryptophan. A D gene is named only where the DNA matches it firmly.

TRBV7-9,TRBD1,TRBJ2-1,CASSLDRGDNEQFF
TRBV5-1,TRBD1,TRBJ1-2,CASSKGGQDFGYTF
TRBV2,.,TRBJ1-2,CASSDSPNYGYTF
TRBV7-9,TRBD2,TRBJ2-1,CASTLAAAYNEQFF
TRBV6-4,TRBD2,TRBJ2-7,CASSDSGTKTTYEQYF
TRBV7-9,.,TRBJ1-2,CASSPGGSDGYTF
TRBV5-1,.,TRBJ1-4,CASSLRGRSNEKLFF
TRBV5-1,.,TRBJ1-2,CASSLFSTATTYGYTF
TRBV5-8,TRBD1,TRBJ1-1,CASSSYPGTGGGWDTEAFF
TRBV19,TRBD2,TRBJ2-2,CASTPGGTTGELFF
TRBV5-5,TRBD2,TRBJ2-7,CASSLAGGGELGREQYF
TRBV4-3,.,TRBJ2-3,CASSPEQGGSTDTQYF
TRBV4-3,TRBD2,TRBJ2-1,CASSQGVTGGWDNEQFF
TRBV27,.,TRBJ1-2,CASSVGLNYGYTF
TRBV6-5,.,TRBJ1-5,CASSRDTNQPQHF
TRBV7-9,.,TRBJ1-1,CASSLVGSLGTEAFF
TRBV4-1,TRBD1,TRBJ2-1,CASSQLDRGRGSYNEQFF
TRBV5-1,.,TRBJ1-2,CASSREGVDGYTF
TRBV27,.,TRBJ2-7,CASSLSEPYEQYF
TRBV7-9,TRBD1,TRBJ2-3,CASSSYTGGYSADTQYF
TRBV30,.,TRBJ1-1,CAWSVQRNTEAFF
TRBV11-1,.,TRBJ2-1,CASSLILIQGRNEQFF
TRBV30,TRBD1,TRBJ2-2,CACGQGVRTGELFF
TRBV6-5,.,TRBJ1-2,CASRPTTAAYGYTF
TRBV14,.,TRBJ2-1,CASSQDGGGKQFF
TRBV5-4,TRBD1,TRBJ2-7,CASSLRDRAYEQYF
TRBV6-1,TRBD1,TRBJ2-5,CASSDTGVFQETQYF
TRBV19,.,TRBJ1-1,CASSIARRTEAFF
TRBV14,.,TRBJ1-2,CASSGGAEAHGYTF
TRBV5-1,.,TRBJ2-7,CASSHQGDEQYF
TRBV5-1,.,TRBJ2-3,CASSRVVSYTDTQYF
TRBV7-9,TRBD1,TRBJ2-1,CASSQRQGLDEQFF
TRBV18,.,TRBJ2-3,CASSLPGGGTDTQYF
TRBV5-1,TRBD1,TRBJ2-7,CASSLGDRDSYEQYF
TRBV5-6,.,TRBJ1-1,CASSPGHTDTEAFF
TRBV9,TRBD1,TRBJ2-7,CASSPPSSDRVSPYEQYF